Presented here are 19 T cell receptor beta chains from one specimen sequenced in a study of blood T cell repertoires in COVID-19. The repertoire was sequenced with immunoSEQ multiplex PCR; TCRdb's copy has only in-frame clones and lacks some. The sample includes more than 95,000 clones, around 90% seen only once; the top ten take approximately 3.1%. The sequencing input was peripheral blood. Receptor source: a man aged 45-65 years in a cohort sampled during active COVID-19.

The genes are TRBV5-1 and TRBJ1-1; possibly TRBD1 for D (5 bases). Germline V gene data show CDR1 as SGHRS and CDR2 as YFSETQ. This CDR3 contains 15 residues. V lost 0 bases and J 7 bases, leaving 16 bases between the germline ends. CDR3 nucleotides: TGCGCCAGCAGCTTGGCCGCTGGCAGGGCCTATGAAGCTTTCTTT. Translated: CASSLAAGRAYEAFF.

This clone has more than one count but fewer than ten. The chain joins TRBV9 to TRBJ2-1; D uncertain. Germline assignment: CDR1 SGDLS and CDR2 YYNGEE. Trimming cost V 4 bases and J 0 bases, with 11 bases left between them. The CDR3 has 15 residues. The CDR3 here is CASSLELFSYNEQFF. The CDR3 nucleotides read TGTGCCAGCAGCCTAGAATTATTCTCCTACAATGAGCAGTTCTTC.

The V gene is TRBV19, the J gene TRBJ1-2; 8 bases line up with TRBD1. V shed 4 bases, J shed 8 bases, and the junction held 3 bases outside the gene matches. This CDR3 comprises 12 residues. Germline lookup yields CDR1 LNHDA and CDR2 SQIVND (reference sequence). The DNA for the CDR3 is TGTGCCAGTAGTAAACAGGGGGGCGGCTACACCTTC. This gives the protein CASSKQGGGYTF.

There are a few counts of this clone. This chain uses TRBV11-3 with TRBJ1-2; 8 nucleotides align to TRBD1. CDR1 and CDR2 (germline): SGHNT, YENEEA. V shed 2 bases, J shed 6 bases, and the junction held 5 bases outside the gene matches. This CDR3 spans 14 amino acids. In DNA form, the CDR3 reads TGTGCCAGCAGCTTAACCCGGACAGGGAATGGCTACACCTTC. It is translated as CASSLTRTGNGYTF.

V is TRBV4-1 and J is TRBJ1-2, with TRBD1 as a possible D gene (6 bases). Trimming cost V 1 base and J 0 bases, with 18 bases left between them. The length of the CDR3 is 18 residues. Per germline, CDR1 MGHRA and CDR2 YSYEKL. The CDR3 sequence is CASSQVFQYRAANYGYTF. CDR3 nucleotides: TGCGCCAGCAGCCAAGTATTCCAATACAGGGCAGCTAACTATGGCTACACCTTC.

The chain carries TRBV6-4 and TRBJ1-1; D is ambiguous. With 6 bases removed from V and 5 bases from J, the gap between germline ends came to 16 bases. This CDR3 is 14 amino acids long. In germline, CDR1 is MRHNA, CDR2 SNTAGT. In DNA, the CDR3 is TGTGCCAGCAGACAATCGGGGTCTGGGACTGAAGCTTTCTTT. It yields the protein CASRQSGSGTEAFF.

The rearrangement uses TRBV11-1 and TRBJ2-2, with D possibly being TRBD1 (5 bases). There are 13 residues in the CDR3. Trimming took off 2 bases at V and 5 bases at J, with 6 bases between the two ends. Looked up from germline, CDR1 is SGHAT and CDR2 is FQDESV (reference sequence). The CDR3 reads CASSLRQTGELFF. The CDR3, as DNA: TGTGCCAGCAGCTTACGACAGACCGGGGAGCTGTTTTTT.

This chain joins TRBV4-1 and TRBJ1-3; 7 bases align to TRBD1. The CDR3 has 20 residues. With V trimmed by 4 bases and J by 0 bases, 18 bases remained unmatched. Germline CDR1 and CDR2: MGHRA and YSYEKL. CDR3 sequence reads: CASSRLLETGTGTSGNTIYF. In DNA, the CDR3 is TGCGCCAGCAGCCGCTTATTAGAGACAGGGACTGGGACCTCTGGAAACACCATATATTTT.

This chain links TRBV2 with TRBJ2-5, with 7 positions matching TRBD1. The J segment lost 0 bases and the V segment lost 2 bases, leaving 6 bases of the junction unmatched. The CDR3 is 16 residues long. The V gene's germline CDR1 is SNHLY and CDR2 FYNNEI. The CDR3 region is CASSERDRRYQETQYF. The CDR3, as DNA: TGTGCCAGCAGTGAACGGGACAGAAGGTACCAAGAGACCCAGTACTTC.

The rearrangement joins TRBV4-1 to TRBJ2-2; D is ambiguous. CDR3 size: 15 residues. The germline V gene encodes CDR1 MGHRA and CDR2 YSYEKL. Trimming removed 4 bases at V and 0 bases at J, with 9 bases between. The CDR3 protein is CASSPAGSNTGELFF. CDR3 sequence (DNA): TGCGCCAGCAGCCCGGCCGGGTCGAACACCGGGGAGCTGTTTTTT.

The chain uses TRBV5-1 and TRBJ2-2, with D possibly matching TRBD2 (6 bases). Trimming removed 4 bases from V and 5 bases from J, with 15 bases in between. This CDR3 is 15 amino acids long. CDR1 and CDR2 from the germline V gene are SGHRS and YFSETQ. The CDR3 DNA sequence: TGCGCCAGCAGCACCGGGGGTTGGGGTACCGGGGAGCTGTTTTTT. This sequence encodes CASSTGGWGTGELFF.

This rearrangement joins TRBV6-5 to TRBJ2-1; no clear D gene. Germline V gene lookup returns CDR1 MNHEY and CDR2 SVGAGI. V lost 4 bases and J lost 6, with 16 bases in between. The length of the CDR3 is 15 residues. CDR3 in amino acids: CASSSVRSFSNEQFF. CDR3 DNA: TGTGCCAGCAGTTCTGTCCGGTCTTTCTCCAATGAGCAGTTCTTC.

The chain couples TRBV6-5 to TRBJ2-3; D gene unclear. Trimming cost V 10 bases and J 9 bases, with 14 bases left between them. The CDR3 runs 11 residues. Germline V gene data show CDR1 as MNHEY and CDR2 as SVGAGI. In DNA, the CDR3 is TGTGCCACCGAAAACTTTCAAACGCAGTATTTT. It encodes CATENFQTQYF.

The chain combines TRBV10-3 with TRBJ2-3; 9 nucleotides line up with TRBD2. The CDR3 has 17 amino acids. The V segment lost 7 bases and the J segment 0 bases; nucleotides outside the gene matches: 11. Germline CDR1 reads ENHRY; CDR2 reads SYGVKD. DNA for the CDR3: TGTGCCATCACTCGTAGCGGGGGAGGTACTAGCACAGATACGCAGTATTTT. Protein product: CAITRSGGGTSTDTQYF.

The CDR3, as DNA: TGTGCCACCAGCTCCCGGGACAGGGGCTTCAATGAGCAGTTCTTC. Its protein is CATSSRDRGFNEQFF. This sequence joins TRBV15 and TRBJ2-1, with 10 nucleotides matching TRBD1. The V and J ends lost 5 bases and 6 bases, in that order; junction bases with no gene match: 7. This CDR3 contains 15 residues. Germline values: CDR1 LNHNV, CDR2 YYDKDF (reference sequence).

The chain employs TRBV5-1 and TRBJ2-2; 9 bases agree with TRBD1. The V gene's germline CDR1 is SGHRS and CDR2 YFSETQ. There are 16 residues in the CDR3. The ends lost 0 bases at V and 6 bases at J; junction bases unmatched: 6. CDR3 in amino acids: CASSLAGQGSAGELFF. The CDR3 DNA follows: TGCGCCAGCAGCTTGGCTGGACAGGGGTCCGCCGGGGAGCTGTTTTTT.

This chain uses TRBV5-1 with TRBJ2-1, with 12 nucleotides matching TRBD2. V was clipped by 5 bases and J by 3 bases; unmatched bases: 6. CDR3 length: 16 residues. Germline V gene lookup returns CDR1 SGHRS and CDR2 YFSETQ. The CDR3 loop reads CASSRLAGANYNEQFF. CDR3 coding DNA: TGCGCCAGCAGTCGACTAGCGGGGGCTAACTACAATGAGCAGTTCTTC.

The genes are TRBV3-1 (or the pseudogene TRBV3-2) and TRBJ2-7, with D possibly matching TRBD2 (5 bases). Germline CDR1 LGHDT, CDR2 YNNKEL (reference sequence). V dropped 0 bases and J dropped 12 bases, with 15 bases sitting between them. This CDR3 has 13 amino acids. The CDR3 DNA sequence: TGTGCCAGCAGCCAAGAAAGGTCGGAGGCGTTGTACTTC. Its translation is CASSQERSEALYF.

The chain carries TRBV18 and TRBJ2-1, with D perhaps TRBD1 (6 bases). From germline, CDR1 is KGHSH and CDR2 LQKENI. V shed 4 bases and J shed 4 bases, with 14 bases lying between them. This CDR3 has 15 amino acids. The CDR3 DNA sequence: TGTGCCAGCTCACACTTGGACAGATCATACAATGAGCAGTTCTTC. Protein: CASSHLDRSYNEQFF.